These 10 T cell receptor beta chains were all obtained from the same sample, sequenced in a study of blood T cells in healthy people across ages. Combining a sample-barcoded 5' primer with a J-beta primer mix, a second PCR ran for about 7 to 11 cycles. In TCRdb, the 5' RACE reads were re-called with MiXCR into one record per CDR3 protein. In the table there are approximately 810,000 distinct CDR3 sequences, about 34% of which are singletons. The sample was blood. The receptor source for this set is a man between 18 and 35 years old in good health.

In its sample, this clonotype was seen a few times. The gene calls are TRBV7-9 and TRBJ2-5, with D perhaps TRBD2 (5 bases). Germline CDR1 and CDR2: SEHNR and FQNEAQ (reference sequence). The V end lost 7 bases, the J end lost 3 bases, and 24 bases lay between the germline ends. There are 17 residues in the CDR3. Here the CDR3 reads CASIPLGSEGKKETQYF. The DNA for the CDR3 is TGTGCCAGCATCCCTTTAGGATCAGAGGGAAAAAAAGAGACCCAGTACTTC.

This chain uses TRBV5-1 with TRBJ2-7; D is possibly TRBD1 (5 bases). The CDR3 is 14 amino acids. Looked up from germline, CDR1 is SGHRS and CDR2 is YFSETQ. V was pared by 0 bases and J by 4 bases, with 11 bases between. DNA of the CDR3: TGCGCCAGCAGCTTGGAATCAGGGATGTACGAGCAGTACTTC. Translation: CASSLESGMYEQYF.

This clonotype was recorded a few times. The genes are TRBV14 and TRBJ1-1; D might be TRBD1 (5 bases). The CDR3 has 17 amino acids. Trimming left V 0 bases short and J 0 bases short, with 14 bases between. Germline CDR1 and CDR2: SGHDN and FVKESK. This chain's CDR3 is CASSQDLLGTVNTEAFF. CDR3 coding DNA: TGTGCCAGCAGCCAAGATCTTTTGGGGACGGTGAACACTGAAGCTTTCTTT. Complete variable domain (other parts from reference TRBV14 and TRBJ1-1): EAGVTQFPSHSVIEKGQTVTLRCDPISGHDNLYWYRRVMGKEIKFLLHFVKESKQDESGMPNNRFLAERTGGTYSTLKVQPAELEDSGVYFCASSQDLLGTVNTEAFFGQGTRLTVV.

CDR3 protein: CAVPDREAYGYTF. CDR3 in DNA: TGTGCCGTCCCGGACAGGGAGGCCTATGGCTACACCTTC. V and J are TRBV10-3 and TRBJ1-2; 8 positions agree with TRBD1. CDR1 and CDR2 from the germline V gene are ENHRY and SYGVKD. V lost 11 bases to trimming and J lost 4 bases; unmatched junction nucleotides: 9. The CDR3 runs 13 residues.

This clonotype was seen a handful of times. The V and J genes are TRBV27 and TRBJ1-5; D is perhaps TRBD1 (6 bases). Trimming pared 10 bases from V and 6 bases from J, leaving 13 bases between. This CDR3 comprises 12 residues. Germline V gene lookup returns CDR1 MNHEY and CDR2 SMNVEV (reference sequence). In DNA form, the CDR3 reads TGTGCCACTTCCAGGGGTGGTCAGCCCCAGCATTTT. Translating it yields CATSRGGQPQHF.

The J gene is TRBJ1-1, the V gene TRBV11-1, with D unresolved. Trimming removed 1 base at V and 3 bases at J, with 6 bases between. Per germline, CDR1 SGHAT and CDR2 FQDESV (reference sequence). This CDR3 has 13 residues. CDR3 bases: TGTGCCAGCAGCTTAGAACACCACACTGAAGCTTTCTTT. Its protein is CASSLEHHTEAFF.

CDR3 protein: CASSYAGGVDGANVLTF. Written as DNA, the CDR3 is TGTGCCAGCAGTTACGCAGGGGGGGTGGATGGGGCCAACGTCCTGACTTTC. The genes are TRBV9 and TRBJ2-6; D may match TRBD1 or TRBD2 (7 bases each). The V end was cut by 5 bases, the J end by 3 bases, with 18 bases between. CDR1 and CDR2 from the germline V gene are SGDLS and YYNGEE. The CDR3 is 17 residues long.

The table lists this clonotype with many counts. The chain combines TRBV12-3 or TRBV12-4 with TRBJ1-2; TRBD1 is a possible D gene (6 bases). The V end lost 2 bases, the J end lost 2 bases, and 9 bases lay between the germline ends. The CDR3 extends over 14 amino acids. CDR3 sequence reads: CASSLRGANYGYTF. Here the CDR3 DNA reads TGTGCCAGCAGTTTACGGGGGGCCAACTATGGCTACACCTTC.

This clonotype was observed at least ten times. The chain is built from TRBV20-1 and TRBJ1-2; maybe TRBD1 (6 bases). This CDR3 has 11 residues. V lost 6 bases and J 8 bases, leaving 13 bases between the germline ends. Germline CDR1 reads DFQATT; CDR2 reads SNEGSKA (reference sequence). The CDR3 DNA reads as TGCAGTGCCTCAGGGGTGGGAGGCTACACCTTC. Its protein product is CSASGVGGYTF.

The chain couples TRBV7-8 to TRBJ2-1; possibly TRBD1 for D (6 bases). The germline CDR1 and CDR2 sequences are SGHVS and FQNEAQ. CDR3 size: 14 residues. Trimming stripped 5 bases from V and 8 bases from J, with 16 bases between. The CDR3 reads CASSHTTGIDEQFF. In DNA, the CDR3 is TGTGCCAGCAGCCATACTACAGGGATCGATGAGCAGTTCTTC.